This T cell receptor (beta chain) was recovered during a study of cytomegalovirus exposure and HLA in healthy donors. Overall study findings and caveats: The authors later found HLA-associated TCR beta chains more clonally expanded than equally common others.

Unrecorded immune exposures were likely, despite nominal health at sampling. In the PCR, 60 Vbeta and 13 Jbeta primers were used. Generated by immunoSEQ multiplex PCR, the TCRdb table keeps only in-frame clones and is missing some. Its table records about 140,000 clones. Per the germline V gene, CDR1 is MDHEN and CDR2 is SYDVKM. This CDR3 has 17 residues. V lost 3 bases and J lost 3; bases outside the gene matches: 12. As to this clone: Its antigen is as yet unknown.

This TCR derives from a middle-aged man in good health and CMV-seronegative. The chain couples TRBV28 to TRBJ2-7; 9 bases agree with TRBD1. Sequencing was carried out using PBMCs. CDR3 loop: CASSLGPRGQGIYEQYF. CDR3 coding DNA: TGTGCCAGCAGTTTGGGTCCCAGGGGACAGGGCATCTACGAGCAGTACTTC. Variable domain in full (rest from reference TRBV28 and TRBJ2-7): DVKVTQSSRYLVKRTGEKVFLECVQDMDHENMFWYRQDPGLGLRLIYFSYDVKMKEKGDIPEGYSVSREKKERFSLILESASTNQTSMYLCASSLGPRGQGIYEQYFGPGTRLTVT.